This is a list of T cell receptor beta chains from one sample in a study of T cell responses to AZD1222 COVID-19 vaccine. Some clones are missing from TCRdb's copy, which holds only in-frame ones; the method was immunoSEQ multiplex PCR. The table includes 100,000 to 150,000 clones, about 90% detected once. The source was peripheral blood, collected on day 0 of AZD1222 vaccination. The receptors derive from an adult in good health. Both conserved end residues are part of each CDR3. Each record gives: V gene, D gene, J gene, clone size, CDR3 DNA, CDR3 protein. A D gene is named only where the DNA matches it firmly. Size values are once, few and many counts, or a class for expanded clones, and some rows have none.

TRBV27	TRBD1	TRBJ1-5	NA	TGTGCCAGCAGGAAAAAAGAAGGACAGGGGGCTGGTCAGCCCCAGCATTTT	CASRKKEGQGAGQPQHF
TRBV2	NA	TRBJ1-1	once	TGTGCCAGCAGTACTTGGACCTTGATGAACACTGAAGCTTTCTTT	CASSTWTLMNTEAFF
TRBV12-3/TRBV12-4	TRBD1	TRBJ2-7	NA	TGTGCCAGCAGTTTGAGGTCAGGGGGTGAGCAGTACTTC	CASSLRSGGEQYF
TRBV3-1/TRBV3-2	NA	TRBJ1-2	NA	TGTGCCAGCAGCCGCAGCACTACAGGGAGAGGCTACACCTTC	CASSRSTTGRGYTF
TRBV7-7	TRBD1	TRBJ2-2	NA	TGTGCCAGCAGCGCCGGACAGGGGGCAGGGGCCGGGGAGCTGTTTTTT	CASSAGQGAGAGELFF
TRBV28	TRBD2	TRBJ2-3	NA	TGTGCCAGCAGTCCCGGGACTAGCGGGGGGACGTTGGGTGGAGTTGCGCAGTATTTT	CASSPGTSGGTLGGVAQYF
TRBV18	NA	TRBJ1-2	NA	TGTGCCAGCTCACCCATGGACGGAGCTAACTATGGCTACACCTTC	CASSPMDGANYGYTF
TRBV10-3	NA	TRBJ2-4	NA	TGTGCCACCACACCCGTACTGACAAGAAACATTCAGTACTTC	CATTPVLTRNIQYF
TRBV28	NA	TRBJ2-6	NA	TGTGCCAGCAATCGGTCTGGGGCCAACGTCCTGACTTTC	CASNRSGANVLTF
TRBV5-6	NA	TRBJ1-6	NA	TGTGCCAGCACCTCTCGTTTTCGGACACGACATTCACCCCTCCACTTT	CASTSRFRTRHSPLHF
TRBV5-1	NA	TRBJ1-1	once	TGCGCCAGCAGCTTGGCCAATCATGCCTTGGGGGCTTTCTTT	CASSLANHALGAFF
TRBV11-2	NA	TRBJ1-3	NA	TGTGCCAGCAGCTTCGGTGGGAACTCTGGAAACACCATATATTTT	CASSFGGNSGNTIYF
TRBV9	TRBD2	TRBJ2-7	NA	TGTGCCAGCAGCGTAGCTGGGAGCGGGGGGGCCTACGAGCAGTACTTC	CASSVAGSGGAYEQYF
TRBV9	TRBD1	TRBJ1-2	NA	TGTGCCAGCAGCTCCCCCAACAGGGGTGCCTATGGCTACACCTTC	CASSSPNRGAYGYTF
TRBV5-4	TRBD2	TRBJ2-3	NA	TGTGCCAGCAGCGCCTCTCCCCCCTCCCCGGGAGGGCCCTCAGATACGCAGTATTTT	CASSASPPSPGGPSDTQYF